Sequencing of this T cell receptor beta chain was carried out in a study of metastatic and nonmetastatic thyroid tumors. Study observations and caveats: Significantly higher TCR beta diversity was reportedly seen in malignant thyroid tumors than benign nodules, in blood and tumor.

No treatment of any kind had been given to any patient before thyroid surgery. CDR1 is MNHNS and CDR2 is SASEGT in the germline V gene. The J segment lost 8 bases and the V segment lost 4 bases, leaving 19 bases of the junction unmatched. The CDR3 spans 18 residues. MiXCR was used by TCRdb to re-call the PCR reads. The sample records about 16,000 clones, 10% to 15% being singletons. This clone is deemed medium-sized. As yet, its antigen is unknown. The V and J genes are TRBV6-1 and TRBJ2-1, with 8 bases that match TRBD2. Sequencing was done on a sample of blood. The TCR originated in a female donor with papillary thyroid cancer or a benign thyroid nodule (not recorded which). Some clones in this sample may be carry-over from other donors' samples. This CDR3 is CASSGRSSGAGGGYEQFF. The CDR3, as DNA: TGTGCCAGCAGTGGGCGCAGCTCTGGGGCGGGAGGTGGGTATGAGCAGTTCTTC.